The 12 T cell receptor beta chains presented below share a single source sample, sequenced in a study of CD8+ T cells in alopecia areata. Extracted RNA was reverse transcribed into cDNA, the sequencing template. Method: immunoSEQ multiplex PCR; TCRdb's copy keeps in-frame clones and lacks some. The table includes 150,000 to 200,000 clones, around 57% detected once. Sequenced: CD4+ T cells sorted from blood. Source of these receptors: a human donor in good health.

The chain has TRBV29-1 and TRBJ1-1; D unresolved. Germline CDR1 SQVTM, CDR2 ANQGSEA. Trimming took off 7 bases at V and 5 bases at J, with 14 bases between the two ends. The CDR3 loop spans 12 amino acids. CDR3 sequence reads: CSAGLGPTEAFF. DNA of the CDR3: TGCAGCGCCGGACTAGGACCGACTGAAGCTTTCTTT.

This clone has just a few counts. V is TRBV19 and J is TRBJ1-1; D call uncertain. The germline V and J ends were trimmed by 10 bases and 1 base, with 13 bases remaining between them. Germline lookup yields CDR1 LNHDA and CDR2 SQIVND (reference sequence). The CDR3 consists of 13 residues. CDR3 region: CATIPDKNTEAFF. The CDR3 nucleotides read TGTGCCACAATACCTGACAAGAACACTGAAGCTTTCTTT.

This clone showed up just a few times. Here the CDR3 DNA reads TGTGCCAGCAGCTTTACTCTTACTAGCGGGAGCGAGACCCAGTACTTC. Encoded protein: CASSFTLTSGSETQYF. The V gene is TRBV5-6, the J gene TRBJ2-5; 11 bases are shared with TRBD2. This CDR3 contains 16 residues. CDR1 is SGHDT and CDR2 is YYEEEE in the germline V gene. V was pared by 2 bases and J by 5 bases, with 8 bases of the junction left unmatched.

This clone appeared a few times. The chain has TRBV4-1 and TRBJ1-1, with D perhaps matching TRBD1 (5 bases). Per the germline V gene, CDR1 is MGHRA and CDR2 is YSYEKL. The CDR3 has 14 amino acids. V lost 6 bases and J lost 5, with 16 bases in between. CDR3 sequence reads: CASSPRGAGTEAFF. CDR3 nucleotide sequence: TGCGCCAGCAGTCCCCGGGGCGCCGGGACTGAAGCTTTCTTT.

The V call is TRBV5-6, the J call TRBJ1-3; possibly TRBD1 for D (5 bases). V was shortened by 2 bases and J by 6 bases, with 15 bases between the two germline ends. Germline values: CDR1 SGHDT, CDR2 YYEEEE. This CDR3 contains 15 residues. This chain's CDR3 is CASSLRAGTLNTIYF. The CDR3 DNA reads TGTGCCAGCAGCTTACGGGCAGGGACCTTAAACACCATATATTTT.

The chain couples TRBV29-1 to TRBJ2-5; no definite D call. CDR1 and CDR2 (germline): SQVTM, ANQGSEA. This CDR3 comprises 13 residues. V gave up 6 bases and J gave up 2 bases, with 13 bases separating them. The CDR3 is CSVRESKQETQYF. For the CDR3, the DNA is TGCAGCGTCCGCGAAAGTAAACAAGAGACCCAGTACTTC.

This clone appeared a single time. The chain is built from TRBV7-9 and TRBJ2-2; D is unresolved. Trimming left V 1 base short and J 0 bases short, with 3 bases between. This CDR3 contains 14 residues. Germline V gene sequence: CDR1 SEHNR, CDR2 FQNEAQ (reference sequence). This chain's CDR3 is CASSLVPNTGELFF. The CDR3 coding sequence is TGTGCCAGCAGCTTAGTCCCGAACACCGGGGAGCTGTTTTTT.

This clone was observed a handful of times. The genes are TRBV27 and TRBJ1-2; no clear D. Trimming cost V 2 bases and J 8 bases, with 9 bases left between them. This CDR3 is 12 amino acids long. CDR1 is MNHEY, CDR2 SMNVEV, per germline (reference sequence). CDR3 in amino acids: CASSLGGVGYTF. In nucleotides, the CDR3 is TGTGCCAGCAGTTTAGGTGGGGTCGGCTACACCTTC.

The V gene is TRBV29-1, the J gene TRBJ2-2, with 13 positions matching TRBD2. The CDR3 length is 15 residues. J lost 4 bases, V lost 6 bases, and 5 bases had no gene match. The germline CDR1 and CDR2 sequences are SQVTM and ANQGSEA. Written as DNA, the CDR3 is TGCAGCGTGGTACTAGCGGGAGGGTCCACCGGGGAGCTGTTTTTT. This sequence encodes CSVVLAGGSTGELFF.

This clone was counted once. J is TRBJ2-5 and V is TRBV12-5; tentatively, D is TRBD1 or TRBD2 (5 bases each). The CDR3 has 12 amino acids. V shed 5 bases and J shed 10 bases, with 14 bases lying between them. CDR1 and CDR2 (germline): LGHNT, FRNRAP. The CDR3, as DNA: TGTGCTAGTGGTCCGACCGGGGCCCGCCAGTACTTC. This gives the protein CASGPTGARQYF.

As DNA, the CDR3 is TGCGCCAGCTCCCTCAACGGGAACTACGAGCAGTACTTC. Translated: CASSLNGNYEQYF. The V call is TRBV5-1, the J call TRBJ2-7, with D possibly matching TRBD2 (5 bases). CDR3 length equals 13 residues. The germline V gene encodes CDR1 SGHRS and CDR2 YFSETQ. Trimming removed 7 bases from V and 3 bases from J, with 14 bases in between.

A few counts support this clone. At the DNA level, this CDR3 is encoded by other sequences in the same sample as well. V gene TRBV29-1 combines with J gene TRBJ2-7, with 7 positions matching TRBD1. The CDR3 loop spans 12 amino acids. J was trimmed by 3 bases and V by 5 bases; bases with no gene match: 4. Germline V gene lookup returns CDR1 SQVTM and CDR2 ANQGSEA. CDR3 DNA: TGCAGCGTTCAAGGGGGCGGCTACGAGCAGTACTTC. Translating it yields CSVQGGGYEQYF.